This entry is about one T cell receptor beta chain. The source of the sample is a study of T cell changes during pregnancy in multiple sclerosis. Libraries were prepared by immunoSEQ multiplex PCR; TCRdb keeps only in-frame clonotypes and omits some of them. The sample records about 52,000 clones, around 94% being singletons. The CDR3 has 15 residues. V dropped 0 bases and J dropped 3 bases, with 11 bases sitting between them. Germline-derived CDR1 and CDR2 are MNHNY and SVGAGI (reference sequence). The receptor comes from a female donor with multiple sclerosis, enrolled in a pregnancy study. The chain is built from TRBV6-6 and TRBJ1-2; the D gene is possibly TRBD1 (6 bases). Specimen: CD4+ T cells from peripheral blood mononuclear cells, collected in the third trimester of pregnancy. Written as DNA, the CDR3 is TGTGCCAGCAGTTACTCTGGCGGACAGTACTATGGCTACACCTTC. This sequence encodes CASSYSGGQYYGYTF.